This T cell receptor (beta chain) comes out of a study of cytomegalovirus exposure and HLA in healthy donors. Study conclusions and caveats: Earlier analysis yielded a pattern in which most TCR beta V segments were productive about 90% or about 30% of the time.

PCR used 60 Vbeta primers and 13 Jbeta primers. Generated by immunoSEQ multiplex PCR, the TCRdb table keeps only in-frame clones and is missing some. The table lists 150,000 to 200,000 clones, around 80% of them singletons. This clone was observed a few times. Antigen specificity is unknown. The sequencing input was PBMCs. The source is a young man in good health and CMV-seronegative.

The CDR3 sequence is CASSEGAEAFF. CDR3 bases: TGCGCCAGCAGTGAGGGGGCTGAAGCTTTCTTT. The rearrangement joins TRBV5-1 to TRBJ1-1; D might be TRBD1 (6 bases). V dropped 5 bases and J dropped 6 bases, with 8 bases sitting between them. The CDR3 is 11 residues long. Germline CDR1 and CDR2: SGHRS and YFSETQ. The full variable domain, rest sourced from reference TRBV5-1 and TRBJ1-1, is KAGVTQTPRYLIKTRGQQVTLSCSPISGHRSVSWYQQTPGQGLQFLFEYFSETQRNKGNFPGRFSGRQFSNSRSEMNVSTLELGDSALYLCASSEGAEAFFGQGTRLTVV.